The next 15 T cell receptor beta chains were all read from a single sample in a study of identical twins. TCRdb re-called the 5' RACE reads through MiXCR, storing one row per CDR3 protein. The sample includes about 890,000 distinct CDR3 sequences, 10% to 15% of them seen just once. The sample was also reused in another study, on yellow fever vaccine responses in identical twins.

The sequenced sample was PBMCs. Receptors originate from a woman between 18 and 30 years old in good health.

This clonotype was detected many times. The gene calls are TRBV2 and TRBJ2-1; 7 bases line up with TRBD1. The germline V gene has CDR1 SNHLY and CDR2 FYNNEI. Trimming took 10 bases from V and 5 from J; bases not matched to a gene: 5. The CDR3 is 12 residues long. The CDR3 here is CANGQENNEQFF. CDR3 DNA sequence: TGTGCCAACGGACAGGAGAACAATGAGCAGTTCTTC.

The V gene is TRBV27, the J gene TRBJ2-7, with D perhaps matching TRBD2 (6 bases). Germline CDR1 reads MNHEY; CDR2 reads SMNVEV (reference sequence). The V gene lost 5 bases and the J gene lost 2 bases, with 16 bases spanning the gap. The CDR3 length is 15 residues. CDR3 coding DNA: TGTGCCAGCAGTCTCTCGGGGACTTTTCCCTACGAGCAGTACTTC. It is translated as CASSLSGTFPYEQYF.

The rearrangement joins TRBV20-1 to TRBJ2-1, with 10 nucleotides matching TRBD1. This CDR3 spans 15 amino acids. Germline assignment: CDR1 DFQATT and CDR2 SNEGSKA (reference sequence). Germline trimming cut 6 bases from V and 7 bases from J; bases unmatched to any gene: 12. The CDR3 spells CSATPGTGAGNEQFF. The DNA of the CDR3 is TGCAGTGCCACCCCCGGGACAGGGGCTGGGAATGAGCAGTTCTTC.

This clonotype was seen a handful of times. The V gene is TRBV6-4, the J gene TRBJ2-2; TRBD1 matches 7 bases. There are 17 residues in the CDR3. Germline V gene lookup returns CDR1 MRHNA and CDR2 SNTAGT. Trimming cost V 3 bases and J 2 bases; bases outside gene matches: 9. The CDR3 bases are TGTGCCAGCAGTGAGGACAGGATCGGTGGTAACACCGGGGAGCTGTTTTTT. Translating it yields CASSEDRIGGNTGELFF.

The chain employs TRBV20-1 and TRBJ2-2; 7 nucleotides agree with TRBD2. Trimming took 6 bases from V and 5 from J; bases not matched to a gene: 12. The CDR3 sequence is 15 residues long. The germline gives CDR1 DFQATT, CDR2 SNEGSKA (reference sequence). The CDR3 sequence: CSAPVGGSATGELFF. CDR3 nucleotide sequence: TGCAGTGCCCCAGTGGGGGGGAGCGCGACCGGGGAGCTGTTTTTT.

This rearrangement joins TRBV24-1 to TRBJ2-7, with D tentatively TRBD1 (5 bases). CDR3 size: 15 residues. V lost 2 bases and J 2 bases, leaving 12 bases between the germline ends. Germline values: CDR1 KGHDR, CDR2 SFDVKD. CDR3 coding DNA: TGTGCCACCAGTGATTCGACAGACTCTACCTACGAGCAGTACTTC. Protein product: CATSDSTDSTYEQYF.

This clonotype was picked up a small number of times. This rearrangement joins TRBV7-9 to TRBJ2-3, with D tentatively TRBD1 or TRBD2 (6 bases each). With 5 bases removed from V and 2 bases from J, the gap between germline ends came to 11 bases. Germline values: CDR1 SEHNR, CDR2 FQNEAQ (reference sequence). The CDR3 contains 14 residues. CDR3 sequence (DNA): TGTGCCAGCAGCCTGCCGGGGGCCACAGATACGCAGTATTTT. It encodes CASSLPGATDTQYF.

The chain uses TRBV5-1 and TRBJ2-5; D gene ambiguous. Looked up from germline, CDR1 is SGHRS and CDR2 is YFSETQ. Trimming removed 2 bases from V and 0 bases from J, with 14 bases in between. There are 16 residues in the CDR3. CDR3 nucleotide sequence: TGCGCCAGCAGCTTCCGGACGTCAATCCACCAAGAGACCCAGTACTTC. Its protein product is CASSFRTSIHQETQYF.

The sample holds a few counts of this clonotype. CDR3 DNA sequence: TGCAGTGCTCCTTTCTCGCGGTCGAGCTCCTACAATGAGCAGTTCTTC. This codes for CSAPFSRSSSYNEQFF. The V call is TRBV20-1, the J call TRBJ2-1, with D hard to call. The germline V and J ends were trimmed by 5 bases and 0 bases, with 17 bases remaining between them. From germline, CDR1 is DFQATT and CDR2 SNEGSKA (reference sequence). This CDR3 has 16 amino acids.

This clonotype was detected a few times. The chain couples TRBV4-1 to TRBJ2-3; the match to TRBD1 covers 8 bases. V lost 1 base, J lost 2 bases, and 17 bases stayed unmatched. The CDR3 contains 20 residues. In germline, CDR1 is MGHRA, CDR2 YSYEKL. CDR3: CASSQVAGTGPYLVTDTQYF. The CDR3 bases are TGCGCCAGCAGCCAAGTGGCCGGGACAGGACCCTATCTGGTCACAGATACGCAGTATTTT.

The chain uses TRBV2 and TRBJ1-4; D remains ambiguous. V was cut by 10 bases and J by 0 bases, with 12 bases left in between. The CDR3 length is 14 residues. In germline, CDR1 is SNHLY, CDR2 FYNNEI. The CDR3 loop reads CATLRLATNEKLFF. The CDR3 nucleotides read TGTGCCACACTAAGATTAGCAACTAATGAAAAACTGTTTTTT.

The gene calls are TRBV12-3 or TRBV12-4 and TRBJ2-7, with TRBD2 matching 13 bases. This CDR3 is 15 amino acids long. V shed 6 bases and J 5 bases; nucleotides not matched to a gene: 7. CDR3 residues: CASSPTSGRAHEQYF. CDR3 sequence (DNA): TGTGCCAGCAGCCCTACTAGCGGGAGGGCCCACGAGCAGTACTTC.

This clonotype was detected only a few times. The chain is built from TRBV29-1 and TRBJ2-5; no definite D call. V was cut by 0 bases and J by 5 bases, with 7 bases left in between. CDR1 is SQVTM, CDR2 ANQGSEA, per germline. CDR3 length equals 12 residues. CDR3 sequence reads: CSVEDYVETQYF. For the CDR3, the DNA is TGCAGCGTTGAAGATTATGTGGAGACCCAGTACTTC.

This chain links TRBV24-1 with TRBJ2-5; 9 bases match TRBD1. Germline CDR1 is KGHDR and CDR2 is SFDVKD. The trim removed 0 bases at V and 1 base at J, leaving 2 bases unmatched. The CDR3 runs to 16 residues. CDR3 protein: CATSDLGTGSQETQYF. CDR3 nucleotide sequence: TGTGCCACCAGTGATTTGGGGACAGGGTCCCAAGAGACCCAGTACTTC.

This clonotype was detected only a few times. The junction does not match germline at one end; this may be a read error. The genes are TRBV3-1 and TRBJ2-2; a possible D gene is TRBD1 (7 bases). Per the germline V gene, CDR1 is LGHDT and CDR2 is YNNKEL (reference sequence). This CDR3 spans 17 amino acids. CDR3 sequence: CASSQPLGGQTTRELFF. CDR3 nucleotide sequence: TGTGCCAGCAGCCAGCCCCTCGGGGGACAGACCACCCGGGAGCTGTTTTTT.